One and the same sample provided the 11 T cell receptor beta chains below, sequenced in a study of T cells of healthy individuals. TCRdb reanalysed the 5' RACE reads using MiXCR and keeps one entry per CDR3 protein. The sample has approximately 89,000 distinct CDR3 sequences, around 5.1% seen once. The receptors here all came from a female donor in good health.

There are many counts of this clonotype. The chain joins TRBV11-1 to TRBJ2-5; D call uncertain. Trimming removed 4 bases from V and 0 bases from J, with 9 bases in between. From germline, CDR1 is SGHAT and CDR2 FQDESV (reference sequence). The CDR3 runs 14 residues. The CDR3 bases are TGTGCCAGCAGCTCACTTACGTACCAAGAGACCCAGTACTTC. Translated, it gives CASSSLTYQETQYF.

This clonotype was seen ten or more times. V is TRBV28 and J is TRBJ1-4; D uncertain. V gave up 6 bases and J gave up 5 bases, with 16 bases separating them. Germline values: CDR1 MDHEN, CDR2 SYDVKM. There are 15 residues in the CDR3. The CDR3 loop reads CASRAPTAENEKLFF. CDR3 nucleotides: TGTGCCAGCAGAGCCCCCACGGCGGAGAATGAAAAACTGTTTTTT.

Many counts were recorded for this clonotype. The J gene is TRBJ2-1, the V gene TRBV5-1; D unclear. The germline gives CDR1 SGHRS, CDR2 YFSETQ. Trimming removed 0 bases from V and 7 bases from J, with 8 bases in between. This CDR3 spans 13 amino acids. CDR3 sequence reads: CASSLGLGNEQFF. CDR3 bases: TGCGCCAGCAGCTTGGGTTTAGGGAATGAGCAGTTCTTC.

This clonotype occurred many times. The rearrangement joins TRBV29-1 to TRBJ1-4; 9 positions match TRBD1. V lost 6 bases, J lost 7 bases, and 6 bases stayed unmatched. The CDR3 is made up of 13 amino acids. CDR1 and CDR2 from the germline V gene are SQVTM and ANQGSEA. This CDR3 is CSVGDRVGEKLFF. The CDR3 bases are TGCAGCGTGGGGGACAGGGTGGGTGAAAAACTGTTTTTT.

This clonotype was observed at least ten times. The CDR3 coding sequence is TGCAGTGCCACCGGGACTGGTCCCTACGAGCAGTACTTC. This encodes CSATGTGPYEQYF. The chain links TRBV20-1 to TRBJ2-7; TRBD2 might be the D (6 bases). The germline V gene encodes CDR1 DFQATT and CDR2 SNEGSKA (reference sequence). This CDR3 has 13 residues. The V end lost 6 bases, the J end lost 2 bases, and 14 bases lay between the germline ends.

CDR3 amino acids: CASSYSEGQPNTEAFF. The DNA of the CDR3 is TGTGCCAGCAGTTACTCGGAAGGGCAACCGAACACTGAAGCTTTCTTT. This chain links TRBV6-2 or TRBV6-3 with TRBJ1-1; no clear D. V lost 0 bases and J 1 base, leaving 12 bases between the germline ends. This CDR3 spans 16 amino acids. Germline lookup yields CDR1 MNHEY and CDR2 SVGEGT.

The genes are TRBV11-2 and TRBJ2-2; no definite D call. The CDR3 extends over 13 amino acids. Germline loops: CDR1 SGHAT, CDR2 FQNNGV. V was cut by 7 bases and J by 7 bases, with 13 bases left in between. The CDR3 spells CASTPTFRGELFF. The CDR3 bases are TGTGCCAGCACCCCGACGTTCCGCGGGGAGCTGTTTTTT. Full variable domain (outside the CDR3, taken from reference TRBV11-2 and TRBJ2-2): EAGVAQSPRYKIIEKRQSVAFWCNPISGHATLYWYQQILGQGPKLLIQFQNNGVVDDSQLPKDRFSAERLKGVDSTLKIQPAKLEDSAVYLCASTPTFRGELFFGEGSRLTVL.

The chain joins TRBV29-1 to TRBJ2-1; 8 bases match TRBD1. Germline V gives CDR1 SQVTM, CDR2 ANQGSEA. This CDR3 is built from 16 residues. Unmatched junction bases numbered 11, after V lost 4 bases and J lost 3 bases. CDR3 nucleotide sequence: TGCAGCGTTGGAAAAGGGGGGACAGGACGCTACAATGAGCAGTTCTTC. It yields the protein CSVGKGGTGRYNEQFF.

This clonotype was picked up a small number of times. The rearrangement uses TRBV20-1 and TRBJ1-5, with D unresolved. CDR3 size: 15 residues. V lost 5 bases, J lost 7 bases, and 21 bases lay in between. Per the germline V gene, CDR1 is DFQATT and CDR2 is SNEGSKA (reference sequence). CDR3 in amino acids: CSAPATLGPRQPQHF. DNA for the CDR3: TGCAGTGCTCCCGCTACCCTCGGGCCACGGCAGCCCCAGCATTTT.

In this sample, this clonotype turned up many times. The chain links TRBV5-1 to TRBJ1-2; the D is unclear. This CDR3 spans 17 amino acids. Germline values: CDR1 SGHRS, CDR2 YFSETQ. The V end lost 0 bases, the J end lost 4 bases, and 19 bases lay between the germline ends. In nucleotides, the CDR3 is TGCGCCAGCAGCTTGGCCGCGGAGTGGGTCGAGGCCTATGGCTACACCTTC. It translates to CASSLAAEWVEAYGYTF.

The rearrangement links TRBV5-1 to TRBJ2-7; TRBD1 matches at 9 bases. Germline V CDR1 and CDR2: SGHRS, YFSETQ. The CDR3 is 15 residues long. V lost 2 bases, J lost 7 bases, and 10 bases stayed unmatched. DNA of the CDR3: TGCGCCAGCAGCTTCCGGGACAGGGACTTTGGAGAGCAGTACTTC. This gives the protein CASSFRDRDFGEQYF.